A single sample gave rise to the 24 T cell receptor beta chains below, sequenced in a study of regulatory T cells in long-lasting Graves disease. Relying on iRepertoire HTBI primers and Arm-PCR of CDR3 regions, the team built TCR beta libraries. TCRdb processed the multiplex PCR reads anew with MiXCR; each CDR3 protein has one entry. The table shows a few hundred thousand distinct CDR3 sequences, with approximately 25% occurring only once. Time point defined: persistent/refractory GD, antithyroid drugs over 5 years with positive TRAb. Construction of the TCR library relied on RNA isolated from PBMCs. The sample consisted of peripheral blood mononuclear cells (PBMCs), taken when the disease was refractory, from a patient treated with antithyroid drugs. The receptors were gathered from a woman aged 40-49 years with Graves disease.

The rearrangement uses TRBV20-1 and TRBJ2-7; D perhaps matches TRBD2 (5 bases). In germline, CDR1 is DFQATT, CDR2 SNEGSKA (reference sequence). The CDR3 totals 14 residues. Between the trimmed V and J ends, which lost 6 bases and 2 bases, there was a span of 17 bases. The CDR3 bases are TGCAGTGCCCCCCTGGTGGGAGACCCCTACGAGCAGTACTTC. Encoded protein: CSAPLVGDPYEQYF.

This chain uses TRBV27 with TRBJ2-6; D gene unclear. Germline CDR1 and CDR2: MNHEY and SMNVEV (reference sequence). Trimming cost V 6 bases and J 0 bases, with 12 bases left between them. This CDR3 has 16 amino acids. Here the CDR3 reads CASSGESYSGANVLTF. The DNA of the CDR3 is TGTGCCAGCAGCGGAGAGAGTTACTCTGGGGCCAACGTCCTGACTTTC.

The chain carries TRBV20-1 and TRBJ1-6, with no clear D. The CDR3 runs 14 residues. V dropped 3 bases and J dropped 5 bases, with 11 bases sitting between them. Germline lookup yields CDR1 DFQATT and CDR2 SNEGSKA (reference sequence). CDR3 sequence (DNA): TGCAGTGCTAGGTGGGGAGACCATAATTCACCCCTCCACTTT. Amino acids: CSARWGDHNSPLHF.

This clonotype was detected many times. The chain recombines TRBV6-1 with TRBJ1-3; D not resolved. The germline V and J ends were trimmed by 6 bases and 0 bases, with 12 bases remaining between them. The length of the CDR3 is 15 residues. Germline V gene data show CDR1 as MNHNS and CDR2 as SASEGT. The CDR3 nucleotides are TGTGCCAGCAGCCAGGACGGACTCTCTGGAAACACCATATATTTT. This gives the protein CASSQDGLSGNTIYF.

V and J are TRBV6-2 or TRBV6-3 and TRBJ2-7; D perhaps matches TRBD1 (6 bases). Germline CDR1 reads MNHEY; CDR2 reads SVGEGT. V shed 3 bases and J shed 2 bases, with 23 bases lying between them. The CDR3 contains 18 residues. CDR3: CASSYTIYRQELPYEQYF. In DNA form, the CDR3 reads TGTGCCAGCAGTTATACTATCTATCGACAGGAACTACCCTACGAGCAGTACTTC.

This clonotype was seen at least ten times. V is TRBV27 and J is TRBJ1-1; TRBD1 is a possible D gene (6 bases). Trimming cost V 3 bases and J 4 bases, with 12 bases left between them. Germline V gives CDR1 MNHEY, CDR2 SMNVEV (reference sequence). The CDR3 contains 14 residues. CDR3 loop: CASSFQGMGTEAFF. Written as DNA, the CDR3 is TGTGCCAGCAGTTTTCAGGGGATGGGCACTGAAGCTTTCTTT.

The V and J genes are TRBV5-1 and TRBJ1-6, with TRBD1 matching over 8 bases. V dropped 4 bases and J dropped 0; count of bases not matched to a gene: 6. This CDR3 region has 17 residues. Germline lookup yields CDR1 SGHRS and CDR2 YFSETQ. In DNA form, the CDR3 reads TGCGCCAGCAGCACAGGGGGTATGAGCTCCTATAATTCACCCCTCCACTTT. Protein: CASSTGGMSSYNSPLHF.

This clonotype was detected a few times. CDR3 bases: TGTGCCAGCAGGAGGGGACACGAAGCTGAAGCTTTCTTT. This sequence encodes CASRRGHEAEAFF. The rearrangement uses TRBV7-2 and TRBJ1-1; perhaps TRBD1 as D (6 bases). V lost 6 bases and J 6 bases, leaving 14 bases between the germline ends. This CDR3 contains 13 residues. Germline V gives CDR1 SGHTA, CDR2 FQGNSA. Full variable domain (remainder filled in from reference TRBV7-2 and TRBJ1-1): GAGVSQSPSNKVTEKGKDVELRCDPISGHTALYWYRQSLGQGLEFLIYFQGNSAPDKSGLPSDRFSAERTGGSVSTLTIQRTQQEDSAVYLCASRRGHEAEAFFGQGTRLTVV.

This clonotype appeared a few times. Written as DNA, the CDR3 is TGCAGTGCTAGAGATTTTTCCCTGGCATTAGGCTATAATTCACCCCTCCACTTT. This sequence encodes CSARDFSLALGYNSPLHF. The chain carries TRBV20-1 and TRBJ1-6; D is undetermined. V lost 0 bases, J lost 3 bases, and 18 bases lay in between. Germline CDR1 DFQATT, CDR2 SNEGSKA (reference sequence). This CDR3 has 18 amino acids.

This clonotype was recorded a few times. This chain connects TRBV10-3 to TRBJ2-5, with D possibly matching TRBD1 (5 bases). The CDR3 extends over 14 amino acids. Germline CDR1 is ENHRY and CDR2 is SYGVKD. With 8 bases removed from V and 4 bases from J, the gap between germline ends came to 17 bases. The CDR3 DNA reads as TGTGCCATCTCGACTGGGGCAGGTCGAGAGACCCAGTACTTC. Its protein is CAISTGAGRETQYF.

This chain links TRBV7-3 with TRBJ2-4, with TRBD1 matching 7 bases. The length of the CDR3 is 14 residues. J gave up 6 bases and V 1 base, and 3 bases lay outside the gene matches. The germline V gene has CDR1 SGHTA and CDR2 FQGTGA. For the CDR3, the DNA is TGTGCCAGCAGCTTAAGAGGGGGCGGAAACATTCAGTACTTC. Translating gives CASSLRGGGNIQYF.

In its sample, this clonotype was seen many times. The chain has TRBV5-5 and TRBJ1-5; maybe TRBD1 (5 bases). V was cut by 4 bases and J by 0 bases, with 11 bases left in between. CDR3 length: 15 residues. The germline CDR1 and CDR2 sequences are SGHKS and YYEKEE (reference sequence). The CDR3 reads CASSGGGYSNQPQHF. The CDR3 nucleotides are TGTGCCAGCAGCGGTGGGGGGTATAGCAATCAGCCCCAGCATTTT.

There are many counts of this clonotype. The chain uses TRBV28 and TRBJ2-7; D gene ambiguous. The germline CDR1 and CDR2 sequences are MDHEN and SYDVKM. CDR3 length: 12 residues. V lost 5 bases to trimming and J lost 4 bases, with 9 bases between them. The CDR3 spells CASSPVGYEQYF. The CDR3 nucleotides are TGTGCCAGCAGTCCGGTTGGGTACGAGCAGTACTTC.

The gene calls are TRBV20-1 and TRBJ1-2, with 10 bases that match TRBD1. The CDR3 length is 14 residues. Germline loops: CDR1 DFQATT, CDR2 SNEGSKA (reference sequence). V dropped 6 bases and J dropped 3; count of bases not matched to a gene: 7. The CDR3 DNA sequence: TGCAGTGCGGAACTCGGGACAGGGGACTATGGCTACACCTTC. This translates into CSAELGTGDYGYTF.

This clonotype was detected many times. The gene calls are TRBV6-1 and TRBJ1-4; a possible D gene is TRBD1 (6 bases). Germline V lookup: CDR1 MNHNS, CDR2 SASEGT. Trimming removed 5 bases at V and 4 bases at J, with 14 bases between. The CDR3 loop spans 15 amino acids. The CDR3 region has the DNA TGTGCCAGCAGTAAGGGGGGACGAGATAATGAAAAACTGTTTTTT. As protein: CASSKGGRDNEKLFF.

The chain recombines TRBV7-9 with TRBJ2-6, with TRBD1 matching 7 bases. The germline CDR1 and CDR2 sequences are SEHNR and FQNEAQ (reference sequence). This CDR3 is built from 19 residues. V shed 4 bases and J 4 bases; nucleotides not matched to a gene: 16. The CDR3 coding sequence is TGTGCCAGCAGCTATCTGATTAGGACAGGATCATACGGGGCCAACGTCCTGACTTTC. Residues: CASSYLIRTGSYGANVLTF. Complete variable domain (other parts from reference TRBV7-9 and TRBJ2-6): DTGVSQNPRHKITKRGQNVTFRCDPISEHNRLYWYRQTLGQGPEFLTYFQNEAQLEKSRLLSDRFSAERPKGSFSTLEIQRTEQGDSAMYLCASSYLIRTGSYGANVLTFGAGSRLTVL.

A word on this clonotype: A read error is possible here, since a much larger clone lies one base away. The V gene is TRBV28, the J gene TRBJ2-7; no reliable D call. The ends were cut back, 5 bases at V and 3 bases at J, with 8 bases in the middle. Germline-derived CDR1 and CDR2 are MDHEN and SYDVKM. CDR3 length: 12 amino acids. CDR3 nucleotide sequence: TGTGCCAGCAGTGAGAACGACTACGAGCAGTACTTC. It encodes CASSENDYEQYF.

The sample holds a few counts of this clonotype. The chain links TRBV7-9 to TRBJ1-1, with D possibly matching TRBD1 (6 bases). Germline V gene data show CDR1 as SEHNR and CDR2 as FQNEAQ (reference sequence). The CDR3 loop spans 11 amino acids. V lost 6 bases and J 8 bases, leaving 10 bases between the germline ends. The CDR3 bases are TGTGCCAGCAGGACCGGGACAGAAGCTTTCTTT. As protein: CASRTGTEAFF.

The rearrangement uses TRBV6-2 or TRBV6-3 and TRBJ2-4; D gene unclear. The J call is uncertain, as TRBJ2-5 better fits the DNA end. The germline CDR1 and CDR2 sequences are MNHEY and SVGEGT. The CDR3 covers 15 residues. The CDR3 reads CASSEEKGSWETQYF. The CDR3 DNA is TGTGCCAGCAGTGAAGAAAAGGGCAGCTGGGAGACCCAGTACTTC.

The table lists this clonotype with many counts. This chain joins TRBV15 and TRBJ1-1; weak D call: TRBD1 (5 bases). Between the trimmed V and J ends, which lost 1 base and 7 bases, there was a span of 16 bases. The germline gives CDR1 LNHNV, CDR2 YYDKDF (reference sequence). The CDR3 runs 15 residues. CDR3 amino acids: CATSRATDGLNEAFF. CDR3 nucleotide sequence: TGTGCCACCAGCAGAGCGACAGATGGGTTGAATGAAGCTTTCTTT.

This clonotype occurred once. The chain combines TRBV6-1 with TRBJ2-5; the match to TRBD2 covers 11 bases. This CDR3 region has 15 residues. J gave up 5 bases and V 7 bases, and 9 bases lay outside the gene matches. Germline V gives CDR1 MNHNS, CDR2 SASEGT. The CDR3 sequence is CASTILAGVGETQYF. CDR3 nucleotide sequence: TGTGCCAGCACCATACTAGCGGGAGTGGGGGAGACCCAGTACTTC.

In its sample, this clonotype was seen many times. This chain joins TRBV20-1 and TRBJ1-5, with D possibly matching TRBD1 (6 bases). V lost 2 bases, J lost 5 bases, and 16 bases lay in between. Per germline, CDR1 DFQATT and CDR2 SNEGSKA (reference sequence). This CDR3 contains 15 residues. CDR3 DNA sequence: TGCAGTGCTAGAAGAGGCGGGACATCAGATCAGCCCCAGCATTTT. It is translated as CSARRGGTSDQPQHF.

As to this clonotype: A read error is possible here, since a much larger clone lies one base away. The conserved closing phenylalanine or tryptophan is absent in this CDR3, likely reflecting a read error. The gene calls are TRBV11-2 and TRBJ2-7, with D unclear. The CDR3 consists of 15 residues. Per germline, CDR1 SGHAT and CDR2 FQNNGV. With 2 bases removed from V and 5 bases from J, the gap between germline ends came to 16 bases. The CDR3 sequence: CASSLLFRKLDEQYL. In DNA form, the CDR3 reads TGTGCCAGCAGCTTACTCTTTAGGAAGTTGGACGAGCAGTACCTC.

The chain combines TRBV7-9 with TRBJ2-7; TRBD2 matches at 8 bases. The CDR3 extends over 17 amino acids. Germline CDR1 reads SEHNR; CDR2 reads FQNEAQ (reference sequence). With V trimmed by 2 bases and J by 2 bases, 11 bases remained unmatched. Here the CDR3 reads CASSLKGPGLGAYEQYF. Here the CDR3 DNA reads TGTGCCAGCAGCTTAAAGGGCCCGGGACTAGGGGCCTACGAGCAGTACTTC. Filled out from reference TRBV7-9 and TRBJ2-7, the complete variable domain reads DTGVSQNPRHKITKRGQNVTFRCDPISEHNRLYWYRQTLGQGPEFLTYFQNEAQLEKSRLLSDRFSAERPKGSFSTLEIQRTEQGDSAMYLCASSLKGPGLGAYEQYFGPGTRLTVT.